Below, 12 T cell receptor beta chains from the same sample are listed, as sequenced in a study of T cell changes during pregnancy in multiple sclerosis. Clones were read by immunoSEQ multiplex PCR, and TCRdb kept only the in-frame ones, dropping some. The sample contains some 60,000 clones, roughly 90% of which appear only once. The sequencing used peripheral blood, collected after pregnancy. The receptors shown here come from a female donor with multiple sclerosis, enrolled in a pregnancy study.

Written as DNA, the CDR3 is TGTGCCAGCAGCTCCATCGGGACAGCCCGCGGGGAGCTGTTTTTT. Protein: CASSSIGTARGELFF. J is TRBJ2-2 and V is TRBV5-4; 7 bases map to TRBD1. The trim removed 3 bases at V and 7 bases at J, leaving 9 bases unmatched. This CDR3 contains 15 residues. Per germline, CDR1 SGHNT and CDR2 YYREEE (reference sequence).

The J gene is TRBJ1-1, the V gene TRBV7-8, with a tentative D call TRBD1 (6 bases). CDR3 length: 13 amino acids. Germline CDR1 and CDR2: SGHVS and FQNEAQ. Trimming left V 1 base short and J 3 bases short, with 6 bases between. In nucleotides, the CDR3 is TGTGCCAGCAGCTTAGACAGGGACACTGAAGCTTTCTTT. This codes for CASSLDRDTEAFF.

V gene TRBV27 combines with J gene TRBJ2-5, with D perhaps TRBD1 (5 bases). Per the germline V gene, CDR1 is MNHEY and CDR2 is SMNVEV (reference sequence). The CDR3 is made up of 15 amino acids. Trimming took 2 bases from V and 4 from J, leaving 14 bases between them. The CDR3 bases are TGTGCCAGCAGTTTAATGGGGCTCACCAGAGAGACCCAGTACTTC. Amino acid sequence: CASSLMGLTRETQYF.

This chain links TRBV2 with TRBJ1-1, with TRBD1 matching 8 bases. Per germline, CDR1 SNHLY and CDR2 FYNNEI. The CDR3 contains 14 residues. V was pared by 6 bases and J by 1 base, with 4 bases of the junction left unmatched. This CDR3 reads CASSAGQGNTEAFF. The CDR3 nucleotides read TGTGCCAGCAGCGCCGGACAGGGGAACACTGAAGCTTTCTTT.

The chain uses TRBV5-1 and TRBJ2-1, with D possibly TRBD2 on 7 matching bases. The CDR3 sequence is 12 residues long. Germline V lookup: CDR1 SGHRS, CDR2 YFSETQ. The V end was cut by 2 bases, the J end by 8 bases, with 8 bases between. The DNA for the CDR3 is TGCGCCAGCAGCTTCGGGGGGCATGAGCAGTTCTTC. It specifies CASSFGGHEQFF.

This rearrangement joins TRBV7-2 to TRBJ1-5, with D uncertain. The length of the CDR3 is 15 residues. V lost 5 bases, J lost 4 bases, and 15 bases lay in between. From germline, CDR1 is SGHTA and CDR2 FQGNSA. This chain's CDR3 is CASSRDGLSNQPQHF. The CDR3 DNA sequence: TGTGCCAGCAGCCGTGATGGACTGAGTAATCAGCCCCAGCATTTT.

The J gene is TRBJ2-7, the V gene TRBV7-2; D possibly corresponds to TRBD2 (5 bases). Germline values: CDR1 SGHTA, CDR2 FQGNSA. The germline V and J ends were trimmed by 3 bases and 7 bases, with 16 bases remaining between them. This CDR3 spans 14 amino acids. The CDR3 DNA sequence: TGTGCCAGCAGCTTTAGAGCAGGCTCGGGAGAGCAGTACTTC. Its protein is CASSFRAGSGEQYF.

The V gene is TRBV18, the J gene TRBJ1-2; possible D gene TRBD1, 5 bases. Germline V gene data show CDR1 as KGHSH and CDR2 as LQKENI. Trimming cost V 3 bases and J 4 bases, with 15 bases left between them. This CDR3 is 15 amino acids long. DNA of the CDR3: TGTGCCAGCTCACCCACCCCAGGGTATGGCTATGGCTACACCTTC. Translation: CASSPTPGYGYGYTF.

This chain links TRBV5-1 with TRBJ2-5, with D tentatively TRBD1 (5 bases). Trimming stripped 4 bases from V and 1 base from J, with 8 bases between. This CDR3 spans 13 amino acids. CDR1 is SGHRS, CDR2 YFSETQ, per germline. The CDR3, as DNA: TGCGCCAGCAGCCCAGGGCCCCAAGAGACCCAGTACTTC. This codes for CASSPGPQETQYF.

The V call is TRBV7-2, the J call TRBJ1-1, with D uncertain. CDR3 length: 16 residues. Trimming shortened V by 7 bases and J by 4 bases, and 22 bases separated the two germline ends. Germline V gene lookup returns CDR1 SGHTA and CDR2 FQGNSA. CDR3 coding DNA: TGTGCCAGCAAGTTGAGGTGGACTAGGGTGGGCACTGAAGCTTTCTTT. Protein sequence: CASKLRWTRVGTEAFF.

CDR3 in DNA: TGTGCCAGCAGTCCTCGCGGAGGGGGCACTCAGCCCCAGCATTTT. Translated, it gives CASSPRGGGTQPQHF. The chain has TRBV6-6 and TRBJ1-5; TRBD1 matches 7 bases. The CDR3 spans 15 residues. J was trimmed by 6 bases and V by 5 bases; bases with no gene match: 10. Germline V lookup: CDR1 MNHNY, CDR2 SVGAGI (reference sequence).

This chain connects TRBV29-1 to TRBJ2-7; the D gene is possibly TRBD2 (6 bases). Germline values: CDR1 SQVTM, CDR2 ANQGSEA. CDR3 size: 14 residues. V lost 3 bases to trimming and J lost 7 bases, with 19 bases between them. CDR3 protein: CSVDDRNPAGEQYF. The CDR3 coding sequence is TGCAGCGTTGACGACAGAAACCCCGCGGGGGAGCAGTACTTC.